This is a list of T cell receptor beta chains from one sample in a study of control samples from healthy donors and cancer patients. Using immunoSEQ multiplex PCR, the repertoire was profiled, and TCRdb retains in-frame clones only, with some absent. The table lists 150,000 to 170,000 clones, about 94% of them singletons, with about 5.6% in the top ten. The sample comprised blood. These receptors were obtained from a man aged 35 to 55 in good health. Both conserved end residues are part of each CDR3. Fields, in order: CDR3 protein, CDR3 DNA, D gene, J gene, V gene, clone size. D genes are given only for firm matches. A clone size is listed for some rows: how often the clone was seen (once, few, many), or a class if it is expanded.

CASSRQDRARF TGTGCCAGCAGCCGCCAAGACAGGGCTCGTTTT TRBD1 TRBJ1-5 TRBV28 -
CASSLRQNEKLFF TGTGCCAGCAGCCTCCGACAGAATGAAAAACTGTTTTTT - TRBJ1-4 TRBV4-2 -
CASRRRRVPMAFF TGTGCCAGCAGAAGGAGGCGGGTCCCCATGGCTTTCTTT - TRBJ1-1 TRBV12-3/TRBV12-4 -
CASSLVETQYF TGTGCCAGCAGCTTAGTGGAGACCCAGTACTTC - TRBJ2-5 TRBV7-6 -
CASSLALEGKKLFF TGTGCCAGCAGCTTGGCCCTAGAGGGCAAAAAACTGTTTTTT - TRBJ1-4 TRBV5-6 -
CANGRDRINYGYTF TGTGCCAACGGCCGGGACAGGATAAACTATGGCTACACCTTC TRBD1 TRBJ1-2 TRBV2 -
CASSLVAREDEQFF TGTGCCAGCAGCTTAGTGGCTCGGGAAGATGAGCAGTTCTTC - TRBJ2-1 TRBV7-9 -
CASSQDWAGGNTGELFF TGCGCCAGCAGCCAAGATTGGGCGGGGGGGAACACCGGGGAGCTGTTTTTT TRBD2 TRBJ2-2 TRBV4-3 -
CASSWSRGNTEAFF TGTGCCAGCAGCTGGTCCAGGGGGAACACTGAAGCTTTCTTT - TRBJ1-1 TRBV11-2 -
CASSLLPRTGGNQPQHF TGTGCCAGTAGTCTCCTCCCCAGGACAGGGGGCAATCAGCCCCAGCATTTT TRBD1 TRBJ1-5 TRBV19 -
CASRKTGGEYGYTF TGTGCCAGCAGGAAGACAGGGGGGGAATATGGCTACACCTTC TRBD1 TRBJ1-2 TRBV27 -
CATSDGRSTEAFF TGTGCCACCAGTGACGGAAGGAGCACTGAAGCTTTCTTT - TRBJ1-1 TRBV24-1 -
CASTKGTQGLGSPLHF TGTGCCAGCACAAAGGGAACCCAGGGTTTGGGTTCACCCCTCCACTTT - TRBJ1-6 TRBV7-2 -
CASSTRTGGGYTF TGTGCCAGCAGCACCCGGACAGGGGGAGGCTACACCTTC TRBD1 TRBJ1-2 TRBV11-3 -
CASSLVGDEQGTRGYTF TGTGCCAGCAGCTTAGTAGGTGATGAACAGGGGACGCGTGGCTACACCTTC TRBD1 TRBJ1-2 TRBV11-2 -
CASSKGREGLVAYEQYF TGTGCCAGCAGCAAAGGCAGAGAGGGACTAGTTGCTTACGAGCAGTACTTC - TRBJ2-7 TRBV21-1 -
CASSISAPARQPQHF TGTGCCAGTAGTATATCTGCCCCAGCCCGTCAGCCCCAGCATTTT - TRBJ1-5 TRBV19 -
CSVDRGDYGYTF TGCAGCGTAGACAGGGGAGACTATGGCTACACCTTC TRBD1 TRBJ1-2 TRBV29-1 -
CASSDSNVASGRGYTF TGTGCCAGCAGTGACTCGAATGTAGCCTCGGGGCGCGGCTACACCTTC - TRBJ1-2 TRBV6-4 -
CASSRDGSLYEQYF TGTGCCAGCAGTCGGGACGGGTCCCTCTACGAGCAGTACTTC - TRBJ2-7 TRBV6-5 -
CASGIGGTEAFF TGTGCCAGCGGTATTGGGGGCACTGAAGCTTTCTTT - TRBJ1-1 TRBV6-5 -
CASSDRGGTGELFF TGTGCCAGCAGTGACAGGGGTGGCACCGGGGAGCTGTTTTTT - TRBJ2-2 TRBV2 once
CASSFSVTDTQYF TGTGCCAGCAGTTTCTCGGTCACGGATACGCAGTATTTT - TRBJ2-3 TRBV27 -
CAWKYGQLYGYTF TGTGCCTGGAAGTACGGACAGCTCTATGGCTACACCTTC - TRBJ1-2 TRBV30 -
CASSNPRSNQPQHF TGTGCCAGCAGCAACCCCAGGAGCAATCAGCCCCAGCATTTT - TRBJ1-5 TRBV6-5 -
CASSAQGWDTEAFF TGCGCCAGCAGCGCGCAGGGGTGGGACACTGAAGCTTTCTTT - TRBJ1-1 TRBV4-1 -
CASSEGGQGRLWGTEAFF TGTGCCAGCAGTGAAGGAGGACAGGGGCGTTTGTGGGGGACTGAAGCTTTCTTT TRBD1 TRBJ1-1 TRBV6-1 -
CASSLGQGLGYTF TGCGCCAGCAGCCTTGGACAGGGGCTTGGCTACACCTTC TRBD1 TRBJ1-2 TRBV5-1 -
CASSGLAGARGEQYF TGCGCCAGCAGTGGACTAGCGGGGGCCCGGGGCGAGCAGTACTTC TRBD2 TRBJ2-7 TRBV10-2 -
CASSLPQTVGGYTF TGTGCCAGCAGTTTACCTCAGACAGTTGGCGGCTACACCTTC - TRBJ1-2 TRBV28 -
CASSSTGSSQQYF TGTGCCAGCAGCTCGACAGGGAGTAGCCAGCAGTACTTC TRBD1 TRBJ2-7 TRBV7-2 -
CASSPRGGPNTGELFF TGTGCCAGCAGCCCAAGAGGGGGACCGAACACCGGGGAGCTGTTTTTT - TRBJ2-2 TRBV3-1/TRBV3-2 once
CASSYESAYEQYF TGTGCCAGCAGTTACGAGTCGGCCTACGAGCAGTACTTC - TRBJ2-7 TRBV6-5 -
CATSRDRTVTYEQYF TGTGCCACCAGCAGAGATCGAACGGTTACCTACGAGCAGTACTTC - TRBJ2-7 TRBV15 -
CASSGAGVPEAFF TGCGCCAGCAGTGGGGCAGGGGTCCCTGAAGCTTTCTTT - TRBJ1-1 TRBV10-1 -
CASSLGQINPYVPIYF TGTGCCAGCAGCCTGGGACAGATCAATCCGTACGTCCCCATATATTTT TRBD1 TRBJ1-3 TRBV5-6 -
CASSLVAGSIAEAFF TGTGCCAGCAGCTTAGTGGCCGGTAGTATAGCTGAAGCTTTCTTT - TRBJ1-1 TRBV7-9 -
CASSYSGTGGEETQYF TGTGCCAGCAGTTACTCCGGGACAGGGGGCGAGGAGACCCAGTACTTC TRBD1 TRBJ2-5 TRBV6-5 -
CASSLSGGAWDIQYF TGTGCCAGCAGTTTATCCGGGGGGGCTTGGGACATTCAGTACTTC TRBD2 TRBJ2-4 TRBV27 few
CASSYRDRGEQYF TGTGCCAGCAGCTACCGGGACAGGGGCGAGCAGTACTTC TRBD1 TRBJ2-7 TRBV11-3 once
CASSRGPIPGDTEAFF TGCGCCAGCAGCCGAGGGCCAATCCCTGGGGACACTGAAGCTTTCTTT - TRBJ1-1 TRBV4-1 -
CASSFGVGQPQHF TGTGCCAGCAGCTTTGGGGTGGGGCAGCCCCAGCATTTT - TRBJ1-5 TRBV7-9 -
CASSRPSIVTDTQYF TGTGCCAGCAGCCGACCAAGTATAGTAACAGATACGCAGTATTTT - TRBJ2-3 TRBV5-5 -
CASSAMTGSFYEQYF TGTGCCAGCAGTGCGATGACAGGGAGTTTCTACGAGCAGTACTTC TRBD1 TRBJ2-7 TRBV25-1 -
CASSDRDDEQYF TGTGCCAGCAGTGACAGGGACGACGAGCAGTACTTC TRBD1 TRBJ2-7 TRBV12-3/TRBV12-4 -
CASSSLRDGYPDTQYF TGCGCCAGCAGCTCACTCCGGGACGGATACCCTGATACGCAGTATTTT - TRBJ2-3 TRBV5-1 once
CASSFKRNTIYF TGTGCCAGCAGTTTCAAGCGGAACACCATATATTTT - TRBJ1-3 TRBV12-3/TRBV12-4 -
CASRRGAVANYGYTF TGTGCCAGCCGCCGGGGGGCCGTGGCTAACTATGGCTACACCTTC - TRBJ1-2 TRBV6-6 -
CASSSRDRGTNEKLFF TGTGCCAGCAGTTCCCGGGACAGGGGGACTAATGAAAAACTGTTTTTT TRBD1 TRBJ1-4 TRBV28 once